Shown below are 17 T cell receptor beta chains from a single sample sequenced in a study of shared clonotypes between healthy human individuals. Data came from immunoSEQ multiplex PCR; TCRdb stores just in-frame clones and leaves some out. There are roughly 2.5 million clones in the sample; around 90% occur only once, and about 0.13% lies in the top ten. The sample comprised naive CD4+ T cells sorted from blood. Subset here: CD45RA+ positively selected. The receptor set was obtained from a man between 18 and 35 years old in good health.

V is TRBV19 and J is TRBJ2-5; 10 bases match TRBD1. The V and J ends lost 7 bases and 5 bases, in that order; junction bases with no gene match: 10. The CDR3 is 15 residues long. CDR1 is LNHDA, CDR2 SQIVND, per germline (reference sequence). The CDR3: CASTTAGTGVETQYF. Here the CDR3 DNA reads TGTGCCAGTACCACCGCCGGGACAGGGGTTGAGACCCAGTACTTC. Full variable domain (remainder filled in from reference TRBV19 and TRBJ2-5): DGGITQSPKYLFRKEGQNVTLSCEQNLNHDAMYWYRQDPGQGLRLIYYSQIVNDFQKGDIAEGYSVSREKKESFPLTVTSAQKNPTAFYLCASTTAGTGVETQYFGPGTRLLVL.

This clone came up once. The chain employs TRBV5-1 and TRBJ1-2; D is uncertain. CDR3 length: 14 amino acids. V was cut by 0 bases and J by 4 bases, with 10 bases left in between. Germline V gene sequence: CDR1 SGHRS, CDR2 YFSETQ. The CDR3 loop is CASSLVAGSYGYTF. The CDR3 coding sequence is TGCGCCAGCAGCTTGGTGGCGGGTTCCTATGGCTACACCTTC. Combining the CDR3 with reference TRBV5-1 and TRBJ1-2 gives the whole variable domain KAGVTQTPRYLIKTRGQQVTLSCSPISGHRSVSWYQQTPGQGLQFLFEYFSETQRNKGNFPGRFSGRQFSNSRSEMNVSTLELGDSALYLCASSLVAGSYGYTFGSGTRLTVV.

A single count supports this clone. DNA for the CDR3: TGTGCCAGCAGTCCTGAATATGGGCCGGGAAACACCATATATTTT. Residues: CASSPEYGPGNTIYF. This sequence joins TRBV7-9 and TRBJ1-3, with D hard to call. The CDR3 spans 15 residues. Germline loops: CDR1 SEHNR, CDR2 FQNEAQ (reference sequence). Trimming stripped 6 bases from V and 4 bases from J, with 16 bases between.

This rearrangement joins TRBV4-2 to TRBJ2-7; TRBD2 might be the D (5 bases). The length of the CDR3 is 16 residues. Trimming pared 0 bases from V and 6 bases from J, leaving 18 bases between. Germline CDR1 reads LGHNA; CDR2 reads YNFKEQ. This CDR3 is CASSQDYRFAAGEQYF. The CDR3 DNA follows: TGTGCCAGCAGCCAAGATTATCGTTTCGCGGCGGGCGAGCAGTACTTC.

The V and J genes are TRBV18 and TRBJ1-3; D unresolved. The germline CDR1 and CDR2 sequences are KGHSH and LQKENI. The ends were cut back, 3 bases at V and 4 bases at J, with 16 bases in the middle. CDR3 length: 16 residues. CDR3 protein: CASSPLGGQKGNTIYF. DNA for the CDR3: TGTGCCAGCTCACCCCTGGGAGGGCAGAAAGGAAACACCATATATTTT.

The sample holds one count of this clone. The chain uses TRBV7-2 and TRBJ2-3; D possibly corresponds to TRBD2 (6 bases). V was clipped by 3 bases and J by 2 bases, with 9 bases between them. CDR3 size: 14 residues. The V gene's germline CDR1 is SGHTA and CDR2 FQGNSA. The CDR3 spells CASSFTSTTDTQYF. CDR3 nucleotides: TGTGCCAGCAGCTTTACTAGCACCACAGATACGCAGTATTTT. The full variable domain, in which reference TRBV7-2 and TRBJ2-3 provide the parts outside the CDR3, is GAGVSQSPSNKVTEKGKDVELRCDPISGHTALYWYRQSLGQGLEFLIYFQGNSAPDKSGLPSDRFSAERTGGSVSTLTIQRTQQEDSAVYLCASSFTSTTDTQYFGPGTRLTVL.

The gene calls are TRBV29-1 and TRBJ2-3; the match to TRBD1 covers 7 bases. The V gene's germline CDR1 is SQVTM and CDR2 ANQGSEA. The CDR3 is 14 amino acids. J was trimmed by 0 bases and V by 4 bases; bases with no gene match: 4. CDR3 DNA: TGCAGCGTTGCCGGGACAGTAAGCACAGATACGCAGTATTTT. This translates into CSVAGTVSTDTQYF.

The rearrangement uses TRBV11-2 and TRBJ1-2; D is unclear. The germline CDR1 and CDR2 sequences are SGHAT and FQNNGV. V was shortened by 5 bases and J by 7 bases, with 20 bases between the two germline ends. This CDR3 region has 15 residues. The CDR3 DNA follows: TGTGCCAGCAGCCATGAACATGGCGCTCTAACTGGCTACACCTTC. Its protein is CASSHEHGALTGYTF.

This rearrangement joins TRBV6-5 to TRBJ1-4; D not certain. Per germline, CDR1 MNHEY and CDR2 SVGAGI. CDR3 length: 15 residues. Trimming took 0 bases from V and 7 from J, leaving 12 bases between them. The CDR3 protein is CASSYSGIPTEKLFF. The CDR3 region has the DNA TGTGCCAGCAGTTACTCTGGGATCCCGACTGAAAAACTGTTTTTT.

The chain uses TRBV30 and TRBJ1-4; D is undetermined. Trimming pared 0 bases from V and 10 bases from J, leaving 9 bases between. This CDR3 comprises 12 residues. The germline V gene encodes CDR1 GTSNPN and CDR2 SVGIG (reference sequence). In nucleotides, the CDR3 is TGTGCCTGGAGTGTACCCCGGGGAAAACTGTTTTTT. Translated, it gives CAWSVPRGKLFF.

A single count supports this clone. CDR3 bases: TGCGCCAGCAGTGAAGGGACAGGGGGCCTCGGGGAGCTGTTTTTT. It encodes CASSEGTGGLGELFF. The V and J genes are TRBV10-1 and TRBJ2-2, with 12 bases lining up with TRBD1. Germline V gives CDR1 WNHNN, CDR2 SYGVQD (reference sequence). The CDR3 has 15 residues. V dropped 3 bases and J dropped 7; count of bases not matched to a gene: 3.

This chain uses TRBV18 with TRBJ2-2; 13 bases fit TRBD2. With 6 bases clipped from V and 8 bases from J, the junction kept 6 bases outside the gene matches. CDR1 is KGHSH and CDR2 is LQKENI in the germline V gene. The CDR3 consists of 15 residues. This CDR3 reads CASSPGLAGRGELFF. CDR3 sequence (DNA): TGTGCCAGCTCGCCGGGACTAGCGGGACGAGGGGAGCTGTTTTTT.

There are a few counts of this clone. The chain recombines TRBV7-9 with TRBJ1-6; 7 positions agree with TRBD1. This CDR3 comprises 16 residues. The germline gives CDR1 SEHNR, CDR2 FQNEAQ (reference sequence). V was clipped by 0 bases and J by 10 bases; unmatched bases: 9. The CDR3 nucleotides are TGTGCCAGCAGCTTAGCCCTCACAGGGGAGAAATCACCCCTCCACTTT. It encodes CASSLALTGEKSPLHF.

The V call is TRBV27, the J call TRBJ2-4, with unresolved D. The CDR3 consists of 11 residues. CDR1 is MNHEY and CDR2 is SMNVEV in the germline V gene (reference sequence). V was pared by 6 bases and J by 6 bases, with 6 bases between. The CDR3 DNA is TGTGCCAGCAGCTCCGGAAACATTCAGTACTTC. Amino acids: CASSSGNIQYF.

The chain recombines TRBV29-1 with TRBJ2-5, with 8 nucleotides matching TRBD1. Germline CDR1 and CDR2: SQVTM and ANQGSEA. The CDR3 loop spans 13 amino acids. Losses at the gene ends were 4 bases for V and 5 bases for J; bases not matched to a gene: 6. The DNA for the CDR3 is TGCAGCGTTGCCAGGGGGCTGTGGGAGACCCAGTACTTC. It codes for CSVARGLWETQYF.

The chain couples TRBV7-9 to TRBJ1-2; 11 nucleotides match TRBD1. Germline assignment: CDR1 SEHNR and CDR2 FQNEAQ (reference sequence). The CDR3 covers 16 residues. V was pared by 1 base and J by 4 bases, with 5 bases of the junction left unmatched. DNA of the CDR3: TGTGCCAGCAGCTTAGATCCCGGACAGGGGGCCTATGGCTACACCTTC. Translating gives CASSLDPGQGAYGYTF.

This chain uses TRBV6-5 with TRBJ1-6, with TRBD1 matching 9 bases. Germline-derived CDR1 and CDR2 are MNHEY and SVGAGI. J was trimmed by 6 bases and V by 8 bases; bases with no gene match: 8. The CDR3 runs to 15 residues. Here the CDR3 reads CASGYPGQGNSPLHF. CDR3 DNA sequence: TGTGCCAGCGGCTACCCGGGACAGGGTAATTCACCCCTCCACTTT.